The 12 T cell receptor beta chains listed next were all sequenced from one sample in a study of T cell changes during pregnancy in multiple sclerosis. TCRdb's copy holds only in-frame clones and misses some; the assay was immunoSEQ multiplex PCR. The table lists tens of thousands of clones, approximately 94% of them singletons. The source was CD4+ T cells from peripheral blood mononuclear cells, collected in the third trimester of pregnancy. The origin of the receptors is a female donor with multiple sclerosis, enrolled in a pregnancy study.

Points on this clone: The same CDR3 arises from other DNA sequences in this sample as well. The chain combines TRBV7-2 with TRBJ2-1; 8 positions agree with TRBD1. CDR3 length equals 15 residues. CDR1 and CDR2 from the germline V gene are SGHTA and FQGNSA. After removal of 5 bases from V and 3 bases from J, the junction contained 6 bases not matched to a gene. DNA for the CDR3: TGTGCCAGCAGCCTAACAGGGGGAGGCTACAATGAGCAGTTCTTC. This translates into CASSLTGGGYNEQFF.

The chain combines TRBV2 with TRBJ2-2; 9 bases align to TRBD2. Trimming took 6 bases from V and 5 from J; bases not matched to a gene: 13. Germline loops: CDR1 SNHLY, CDR2 FYNNEI. The length of the CDR3 is 17 residues. The CDR3 DNA sequence: TGTGCCAGCAGCACCCCGGGACTAGCTCTTATTACCGGGGAGCTGTTTTTT. It codes for CASSTPGLALITGELFF.

The gene calls are TRBV7-3 and TRBJ2-1, with D possibly being TRBD1 (6 bases). CDR3 length: 13 residues. Trimming took off 4 bases at V and 5 bases at J, with 9 bases between the two ends. CDR1 is SGHTA and CDR2 is FQGTGA in the germline V gene. The CDR3 sequence is CASSSTGHNEQFF. The CDR3 nucleotides read TGTGCCAGCAGCTCTACAGGGCACAATGAGCAGTTCTTC. The full variable domain, rest sourced from reference TRBV7-3 and TRBJ2-1, is GAGVSQTPSNKVTEKGKYVELRCDPISGHTALYWYRQSLGQGPEFLIYFQGTGAADDSGLPNDRFFAVRPEGSVSTLKIQRTERGDSAVYLCASSSTGHNEQFFGPGTRLTVL.

The chain couples TRBV27 to TRBJ2-6, with 8 nucleotides matching TRBD2. The J segment lost 0 bases and the V segment lost 6 bases, leaving 7 bases of the junction unmatched. This CDR3 is 17 amino acids long. Per the germline V gene, CDR1 is MNHEY and CDR2 is SMNVEV (reference sequence). The CDR3 nucleotides read TGTGCCAGCAGGCCGGACAGCGGGAGCTCTGGGGCCAACGTCCTGACTTTC. This codes for CASRPDSGSSGANVLTF.

The chain has TRBV10-2 and TRBJ1-2, with D possibly TRBD1 on 5 matching bases. This CDR3 is built from 16 residues. Germline values: CDR1 WSHSY, CDR2 SAAADI. V was pared by 2 bases and J by 3 bases, with 16 bases between. DNA of the CDR3: TGCGCCAGCAGTGAGACGACCAGGGCCCTCTACTATGGCTACACCTTC. Encoded protein: CASSETTRALYYGYTF.

The V and J genes are TRBV14 and TRBJ2-7; 7 nucleotides agree with TRBD2. This CDR3 has 15 residues. Germline assignment: CDR1 SGHDN and CDR2 FVKESK. J gave up 4 bases and V 4 bases, and 10 bases lay outside the gene matches. The CDR3 DNA is TGTGCCAGCAGCCGCTATGGGGGGGGAGGTTACGAGCAGTACTTC. Translating it yields CASSRYGGGGYEQYF.

The chain carries TRBV15 and TRBJ2-7, with 11 bases lining up with TRBD2. CDR1 is LNHNV and CDR2 is YYDKDF in the germline V gene (reference sequence). J lost 3 bases, V lost 1 base, and 5 bases had no gene match. This CDR3 is 16 amino acids long. CDR3 sequence: CATSRATSGSRYEQYF. The CDR3 DNA is TGTGCCACCAGCAGAGCTACTAGCGGGAGTCGCTACGAGCAGTACTTC. Based on the CDR3 plus reference TRBV15 and TRBJ2-7, the full variable domain is DAMVIQNPRYQVTQFGKPVTLSCSQTLNHNVMYWYQQKSSQAPKLLFHYYDKDFNNEADTPDNFQSRRPNTSFCFLDIRSPGLGDTAMYLCATSRATSGSRYEQYFGPGTRLTVT.

The rearrangement uses TRBV28 and TRBJ2-5, with D unclear. Germline assignment: CDR1 MDHEN and CDR2 SYDVKM. The CDR3 has 14 residues. The ends were cut back, 10 bases at V and 5 bases at J, with 20 bases in the middle. The CDR3 protein is CATNAPASHETQYF. In nucleotides, the CDR3 is TGTGCCACCAACGCCCCGGCTAGTCATGAGACCCAGTACTTC. Using reference TRBV28 and TRBJ2-5 for the parts outside the CDR3, the full variable domain is DVKVTQSSRYLVKRTGEKVFLECVQDMDHENMFWYRQDPGLGLRLIYFSYDVKMKEKGDIPEGYSVSREKKERFSLILESASTNQTSMYLCATNAPASHETQYFGPGTRLLVL.

V usage is TRBV11-1 and J usage is TRBJ2-1; 11 nucleotides align to TRBD1. The germline V gene has CDR1 SGHAT and CDR2 FQDESV (reference sequence). V dropped 5 bases and J dropped 8; count of bases not matched to a gene: 8. The CDR3 extends over 15 amino acids. CDR3 DNA sequence: TGTGCCAGCAGCCGGACAGGGGGCGCTTTGGATGAGCAGTTCTTC. Amino acid sequence: CASSRTGGALDEQFF.

In the case of this clone: The junction departs from the called germline gene at one end, perhaps through a read error. The chain recombines TRBV7-9 with TRBJ2-5, with TRBD2 matching 10 bases. This CDR3 is built from 17 residues. Looked up from germline, CDR1 is SEHNR and CDR2 is FQNEAQ (reference sequence). In nucleotides, the CDR3 is TGTGCCAGCAGATTCGGTCCTTTTAGCGGGGGGAGCCCACTTCTGCACTTC. It specifies CASRFGPFSGGSPLLHF.

This rearrangement joins TRBV21-1 to TRBJ2-7; TRBD1, the D gene given by the table, was not confirmed from the DNA. TRBV21-1 is shown as a pseudogene. The CDR3 consists of 14 residues. CDR3 sequence: CASARAGKSREQYF. The CDR3 DNA is TGTGCCAGCGCAAGGGCAGGGAAGTCACGAGAGCAGTACTTC.

The chain uses TRBV5-4 and TRBJ2-2; D gene ambiguous. The CDR3 has 15 amino acids. Germline V lookup: CDR1 SGHNT, CDR2 YYREEE (reference sequence). V dropped 2 bases and J dropped 3 bases, with 11 bases sitting between them. Written as DNA, the CDR3 is TGTGCCAGCAGCTTCGACTTAGCCGACACCGGGGAGCTGTTTTTT. Residues: CASSFDLADTGELFF.